The 2 T cell receptor beta chains reported below all come from one sample, sequenced in a study of cytotoxic CD8 clonotypes in ibrutinib-treated CLL. The protocol was immunoSEQ multiplex PCR, while the TCRdb copy is restricted to in-frame clones and leaves out a portion. The sample yields over 150,000 clones, about 72% seen once. The starting material was PBMCs, obtained after 24 months of ibrutinib treatment. The receptor set was obtained from a human donor with chronic lymphocytic leukemia.

The rearrangement links TRBV6-6 to TRBJ2-1; 10 bases are shared with TRBD2. J lost 7 bases, V lost 2 bases, and 5 bases had no gene match. This CDR3 spans 15 amino acids. Looked up from germline, CDR1 is MNHNY and CDR2 is SVGAGI (reference sequence). Here the CDR3 DNA reads TGTGCCAGCAGTTACGGGCCTAGCGGGAGAAATGAGCAGTTCTTC. Residues: CASSYGPSGRNEQFF.

V and J are TRBV11-2 and TRBJ2-2; D possibly uses TRBD1 or TRBD2 (5 bases each). Per germline, CDR1 SGHAT and CDR2 FQNNGV. Trimming shortened V by 1 base and J by 7 bases, and 13 bases separated the two germline ends. The CDR3 is 15 amino acids. The CDR3: CASSLVPGRSGELFF. The CDR3, as DNA: TGTGCCAGCAGCTTAGTGCCAGGGAGAAGCGGGGAGCTGTTTTTT.